This TCR beta chain was obtained from a study of T cell responses to AZD1222 COVID-19 vaccine. For the study at large: Pooled samples include second doses given at about 4 or 12 weeks. Study results and caveats: Epitopes outside B.1.351 and B.1.1.7 mutated regions reportedly drew nearly half of spike TCRs. Mostly white British, mostly female donors; authors suggested clonal diversity may be underestimated. Repertoires were collected only later (after the peak T cell response had occurred).

Measured with immunoSEQ multiplex PCR; TCRdb has only the in-frame clones, and not every one. The top ten clones hold more than 6.5% of a sample with more than 95,000 clones, over 75% of them seen once. The sample holds a few counts of this clone. Antigen specificity is unknown. The V gene end was trimmed by 0 bases and the J gene end by 7 bases; junction bases not matched to a gene: 17. Germline values: CDR1 LGHNA, CDR2 YSLEER. The length of the CDR3 is 18 residues. This specimen consisted of peripheral blood, obtained on day 0 of AZD1222 vaccination. This TCR was sampled from an adult in good health. The chain is built from TRBV4-3 and TRBJ2-7, with 8 bases matching TRBD1. CDR3 in amino acids: CASSQDLPGWTGFGEQYF. In DNA form, the CDR3 reads TGCGCCAGCAGCCAAGATCTTCCCGGATGGACAGGGTTTGGGGAGCAGTACTTC.